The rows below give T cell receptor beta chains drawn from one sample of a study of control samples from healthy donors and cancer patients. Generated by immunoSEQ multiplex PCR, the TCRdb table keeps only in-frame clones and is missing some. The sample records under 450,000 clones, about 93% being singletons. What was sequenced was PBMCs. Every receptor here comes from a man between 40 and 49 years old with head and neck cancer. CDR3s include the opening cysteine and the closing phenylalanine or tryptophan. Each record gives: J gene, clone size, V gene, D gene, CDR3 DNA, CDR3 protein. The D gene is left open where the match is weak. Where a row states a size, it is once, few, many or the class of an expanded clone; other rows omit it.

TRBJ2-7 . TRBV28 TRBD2 TGTGCCAGCAGGCTAGCGGGTGGGTTAAAGCAGTACTTC CASRLAGGLKQYF
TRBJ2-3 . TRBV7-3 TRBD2 TGTGCCAGCAGCTTAAACCCGGGACTAGCGGGGGCGGGAGATACGCAGTATTTT CASSLNPGLAGAGDTQYF
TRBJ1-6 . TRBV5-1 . TGCGCCAGCAGCTTGGAGAACTCACCCCTCCACTTT CASSLENSPLHF
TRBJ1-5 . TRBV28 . TGTGCCAGCAGTTTACTATCTTCTGGGTATCAGGAGGATCAGCCCCAGCATTTT CASSLLSSGYQEDQPQHF
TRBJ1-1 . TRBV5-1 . TGCGCCAGCAGCTTGGGTACAGGGAACACTGAAGCTTTCTTT CASSLGTGNTEAFF
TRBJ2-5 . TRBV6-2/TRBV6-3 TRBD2 TGTGCCAGCAGTTCCACTAGCGGGGCGAATTACCAAGAGACCCAGTACTTC CASSSTSGANYQETQYF
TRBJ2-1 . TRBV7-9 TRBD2 TGTGCCAGCAGGGAGCGGGAGGCCCTCAATGAGCAGTTCTTC CASREREALNEQFF
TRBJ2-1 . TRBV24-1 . TGTGCCACCAGTGGGGGGACTGCTAGCTCCTACAATGAGCAGTTCTTC CATSGGTASSYNEQFF
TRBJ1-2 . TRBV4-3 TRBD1 TGCGCCAGCAGCCATTCGGACAGGGTGGCCTATGGCTACACCTTC CASSHSDRVAYGYTF
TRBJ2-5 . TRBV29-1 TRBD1 TGCAGCGTTGAAACCGGGACAGGGGGGGAGACCCAGTACTTC CSVETGTGGETQYF
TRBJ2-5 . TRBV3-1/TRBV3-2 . TGTGCCAGCAGCCAAGATCTGGACAGAAAAGAGACCCAGTACTTC CASSQDLDRKETQYF
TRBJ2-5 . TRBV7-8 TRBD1 TGTGCCAGCAGCCGAGGGACAGTTCAAGAGACCCAGTACTTC CASSRGTVQETQYF
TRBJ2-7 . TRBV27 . TGTGCCAGCAGTTTATCGTCAGGGGTCCCTTACGAGCAGTACTTC CASSLSSGVPYEQYF
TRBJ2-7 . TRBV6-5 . TGTGCCAGCAGTTATAACTACGAGCAGTACTTC CASSYNYEQYF
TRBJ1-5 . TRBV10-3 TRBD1 TGTGCCATCAGTGCGACAGGGGGTTTCGATCAGCCCCAGCATTTT CAISATGGFDQPQHF
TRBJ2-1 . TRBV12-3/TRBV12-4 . TGTGCCAGCAGTTTCGACGGGGACAATGAGCAGTTCTTC CASSFDGDNEQFF
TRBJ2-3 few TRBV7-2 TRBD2 TGTGCCAGCACCCGCCAGGCGGGAGCAGATACGCAGTATTTT CASTRQAGADTQYF
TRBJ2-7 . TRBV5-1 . TGCGCCAGCAGCTTGGCCTCGGCTAGCTTGGGCGAGCAGTACTTC CASSLASASLGEQYF
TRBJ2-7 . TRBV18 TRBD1 TGTGCCAGCTCACCGGGACAGGACGGAAACAGGGACTTC CASSPGQDGNRDF
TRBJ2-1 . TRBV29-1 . TGCAGCGTTGTTCTTAGGGGGAGCTACAATGAGCAGTTCTTC CSVVLRGSYNEQFF
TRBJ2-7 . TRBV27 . TGTGCCAGCAGTTCACAGCACTACGAGCAGTACTTC CASSSQHYEQYF
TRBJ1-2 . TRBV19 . TGTGCCAGTTGCCCGTCGTTAACTATGGCTGAGACCTTC CASCPSLTMAETF
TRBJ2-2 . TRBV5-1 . TGCGCCAGCAGCTTATCACAGGGAAACACCGGGGAGCTGTTTTTT CASSLSQGNTGELFF
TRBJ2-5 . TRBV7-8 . TGTGCCAGCAGCCTATACCAAGAGACCCAGTACTTC CASSLYQETQYF
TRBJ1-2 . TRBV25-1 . TGTGCCAGCAGTGCGAAGGGCAACTATGGCTACACCTTC CASSAKGNYGYTF
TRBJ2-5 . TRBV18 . TGTGCCAGCTCTCCCCCCTCTTCGGGGGAGACCCAGTACTTC CASSPPSSGETQYF
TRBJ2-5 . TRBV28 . TGTGCCAGCAGTTTTTCCACTAGACCCGAAGAGACCCAGTACTTC CASSFSTRPEETQYF
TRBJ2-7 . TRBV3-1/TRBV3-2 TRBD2 TGTGCCAGCAGCCAAAGTTACGCGGGAGCCTACGAGCAGTACTTC CASSQSYAGAYEQYF
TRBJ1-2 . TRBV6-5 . TGTGCCAGCAGTAGCCCCACACAGTCCGAGGGTGGCTACACCTTC CASSSPTQSEGGYTF